This T cell receptor beta chain was retrieved from a study of CD8+CD57+ T cells in acquired aplastic anemia. Study-level information: DNA from sorted CD4+ and CD8+ cells averaged approximately 2.9 ug.

V lost 3 bases and J lost 0; bases outside the gene matches: 6. This CDR3 is built from 16 residues. Looked up from germline, CDR1 is ENHRY and CDR2 is SYGVKD. Whole-study findings and limits: The study identified more than 25 CD8+ CDR3 sequences shared by patients and controls.

There are many counts of this clonotype. What it binds is not known. Genomic DNA, the template, was used for profiling of the TCR beta VDJ and CDR3. MiXCR, run by TCRdb on the reads, gives a single entry per CDR3 protein. Of 200,000 to 250,000 distinct CDR3 sequences listed, 30% to 40% are singletons. The source is a human donor in good health, serving as a control. The chain carries TRBV10-3 and TRBJ2-3; TRBD1 aligns across 7 bases. Sequencing was performed on sorted CD4+, CD8+, or CD8+CD57+ T cells (not recorded which) from PBMCs. In nucleotides, the CDR3 is TGTGCCATCAGTGATGCGACAGGGATTAGCACAGATACGCAGTATTTT. Amino acids: CAISDATGISTDTQYF.